This TCR beta chain derives from a study of PD-1 blockade in classical Hodgkin lymphoma (dated by TCRdb to about 2020). Looking at the study overall: Nivolumab dosing was 3 mg/kg intravenously every 2 weeks, continuing until either disease progression or unacceptable toxicity. The study used CyTOF and TCR beta sequencing to define a peripheral blood immune signature of response to PD-1 blockade in classical Hodgkin lymphoma.

The count of this clone is one. The antigen it recognizes is unknown. No base-level quality is on record; no much larger clone is a single base apart. This sample's time point label indicates: cycle 1 day 1 (C1D1), immediately before nivolumab initiation. Every trial patient had relapsed following autologous stem cell transplantation, and prior brentuximab vedotin exposure was what differed among cohorts A, B and C. The trial cohort was composed of approximately 60 patients with relapsed/refractory classical Hodgkin lymphoma, for whom complete response, partial response or progressive disease was recorded as best overall response. In the multi-cohort phase II CheckMate 205 trial, trial patients received single-agent nivolumab. Best overall response was determined by an independent review committee according to the 2007 International Working Group response criteria. Trial PBMCs were collected just before the start of nivolumab (C1D1) and during therapy at cycle 2 day 1 and cycle 4 day 1. Peripheral blood was collected in 8 mL Vacutainer Cell Preparation Tubes, from which PBMCs were isolated by centrifugation and then cryopreserved.

Overall results and qualifications from the work: Newly diagnosed patients were reported to have lower baseline TCR diversity than healthy donors, and relapsed/refractory patients were reported to have lower baseline TCR diversity still. Trial patients with a complete response had baseline diversity similar to that of newly diagnosed patients, while partial responders and progressors had significantly lower diversity. Only a single clinical trial cohort was studied, and what caused the repertoire differences, possibly disease activity or prior therapy, remained undefined. A significant rise by C4D1 was seen in CD4+ but not CD8+ TCR diversity (p=0.0027 vs p=0.16), with the rise being most apparent in complete responders (p=0.02). Patients starting nivolumab less than 1 year after ASCT had lower diversity and were excluded from later analyses to avoid confounding by immune reconstitution.

Trimming takes 4 bases off V and 1 base off J; junction bases not matched to a gene: 11. From the cysteine through the phenylalanine, the CDR3 covers 17 amino acids. Of all the DNA, just the CDR3 is kept, 51 bases in frame from base 1. In the germline V gene (reference sequence), CDR1 corresponds to GTSNPN and CDR2 to SVGIG. Genomic DNA was isolated using the Qiagen DNeasy kit from unsorted PBMCs as well as from negatively selected CD4+ and CD8+ fractions. Amplification of TCR beta CDR3 regions was done by immunoSEQ multiplex PCR with primers that anneal to V and J segments. Amplification bias was minimized using a synthetic immune receptor repertoire, and residual bias was removed computationally after sequencing. The study's processing was this. Custom Python scripts were used to quantify repertoire diversity as the Shannon entropy index. Unsorted, CD4+ and CD8+ repertoires were analyzed separately, except in combined analyses where CD4+ and CD8+ sequences were merged in silico. A clone counted as expanded when the clone's frequency after treatment rose at least 2-fold relative to C1D1, and clones undetected at baseline were given a pseudocount of 0.5. Singleton clones were defined as clones with 0 or 1 copy at C1D1, and non-singleton clones were defined as clones with 2 or more copies. By matching protein sequences in sorted samples from the same patient, clones expanded in unsorted samples were annotated as CD4+, CD8+ or unknown. Wilcoxon tests were applied to paired samples to test diversity changes from C1D1 to C4D1. TCRdb holds this immuneACCESS table with in-frame rearrangements only. Some clones are missing; in checked studies, unresolved V genes explain under half, and the rest has no known cause. Clone size and V and J calls were adopted from that table, with D and trimming inferred from the DNA. The sample has 80,000 to 100,000 clones on record, over 85% of them singletons. Together, the top ten hold about 2.8% of the sample.

The receptor's source is a human donor with classical Hodgkin lymphoma. Material: peripheral blood mononuclear cells (PBMCs), obtained at baseline. This receptor chain uses TRBV30 and TRBJ1-1, with TRBD1 matching 11 junction bases. The nucleotide sequence reads TGTGCCTGGATCTTAGGACAGGGGGCAGGGAGGAACACTGAAGCTTTCTTT. The translation is CAWILGQGAGRNTEAFF.